This entry is about one TCR beta chain. The source of the sample is a study of human T cells and chemical hapten exposure. The CDR3 totals 13 residues. The germline gives CDR1 MDHEN, CDR2 SYDVKM. The V end was cut by 2 bases, the J end by 13 bases, with 14 bases between. TCRdb recomputed calls from the RACE reads with MiXCR, one row per CDR3 protein. Of about 110,000 distinct CDR3 sequences listed, approximately 11% are singletons. Sample time point: patch test 1, 2 weeks after DPC sensitization. Treatment of the sample: therapeutic diphenylcyclopropenone sensitization with weekly scalp DPC. The receptor was isolated from a woman aged 40-49 years with alopecia areata. Some clones in this sample may be carry-over from other donors' samples. The gene calls are TRBV28 and TRBJ2-2; D is perhaps TRBD1 or TRBD2 (5 bases each). Source: whole blood, taken in connection with sensitization to the hapten diphenylcyclopropenone (DPC). The CDR3: CASSLRDPRRLFF. The DNA of the CDR3 is TGTGCCAGCAGTTTACGGGACCCCCGAAGGCTGTTTTTT.